The clone carrying this TCR beta chain came up a few times. The antigen remains unidentified. These data are taken from a study of blood T cells in healthy people across ages. Study-level information: About one barcoded beta molecule was captured per two T cells (by template switching).

Findings of the study overall: Changes in expanded clonotypes were possibly confounded, as the CMV status of donors was unknown. A roughly linear age-dependent decrease characterized TCR beta diversity per million T cells.

This CDR3 contains 15 residues. Germline lookup yields CDR1 DFQATT and CDR2 SNEGSKA (reference sequence). The V segment lost 6 bases and the J segment 7 bases; nucleotides outside the gene matches: 16. A J-beta primer mix and a sample-barcoded 5' primer were used in a second PCR of roughly 6 to 11 cycles. A template-switch adaptor containing 12 random nucleotides labeled each cDNA molecule. TCRdb fed the 5' RACE reads into MiXCR, producing one record per CDR3 protein. There are around 1.7 million distinct CDR3 sequences in the sample; about 28% occur only once, and 7.7% lies in the top ten. This sequence joins TRBV20-1 and TRBJ2-5, with 8 bases lining up with TRBD2. Material: blood. The TCR was taken from a woman in her 30s in good health. The CDR3 DNA reads TGCAGTGCCTCGTGGTCGGGGGGGGTCCGGAGGACCCAGTACTTC. Its translation: CSASWSGGVRRTQYF.